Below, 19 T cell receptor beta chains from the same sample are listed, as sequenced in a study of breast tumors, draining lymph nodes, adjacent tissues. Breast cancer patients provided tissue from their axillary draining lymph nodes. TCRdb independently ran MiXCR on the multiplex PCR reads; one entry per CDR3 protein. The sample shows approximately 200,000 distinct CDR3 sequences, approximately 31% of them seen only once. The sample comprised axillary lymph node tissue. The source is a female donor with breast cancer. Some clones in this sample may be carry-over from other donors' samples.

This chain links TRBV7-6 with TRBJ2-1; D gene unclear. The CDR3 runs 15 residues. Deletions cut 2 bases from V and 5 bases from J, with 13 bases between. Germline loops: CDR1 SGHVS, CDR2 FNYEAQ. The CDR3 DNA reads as TGTGCCAGCAGCTTAAACCCCGACCCGAACAATGAGCAGTTCTTC. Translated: CASSLNPDPNNEQFF.

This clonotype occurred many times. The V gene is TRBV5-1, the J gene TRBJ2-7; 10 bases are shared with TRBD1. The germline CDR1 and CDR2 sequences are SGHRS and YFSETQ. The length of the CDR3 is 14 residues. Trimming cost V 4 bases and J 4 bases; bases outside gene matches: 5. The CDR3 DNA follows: TGCGCCAGCAGCGGGGGGACAGGGGTGTACGAGCAGTACTTC. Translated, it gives CASSGGTGVYEQYF. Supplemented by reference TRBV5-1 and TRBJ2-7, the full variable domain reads KAGVTQTPRYLIKTRGQQVTLSCSPISGHRSVSWYQQTPGQGLQFLFEYFSETQRNKGNFPGRFSGRQFSNSRSEMNVSTLELGDSALYLCASSGGTGVYEQYFGPGTRLTVT.

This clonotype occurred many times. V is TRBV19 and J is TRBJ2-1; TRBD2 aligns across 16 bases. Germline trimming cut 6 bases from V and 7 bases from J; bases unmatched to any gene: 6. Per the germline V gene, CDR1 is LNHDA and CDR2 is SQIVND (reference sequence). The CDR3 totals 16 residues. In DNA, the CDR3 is TGTGCCAGTAGCTACCCGGGACTAGCGGGGGGGAATGAGCAGTTCTTC. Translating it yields CASSYPGLAGGNEQFF.

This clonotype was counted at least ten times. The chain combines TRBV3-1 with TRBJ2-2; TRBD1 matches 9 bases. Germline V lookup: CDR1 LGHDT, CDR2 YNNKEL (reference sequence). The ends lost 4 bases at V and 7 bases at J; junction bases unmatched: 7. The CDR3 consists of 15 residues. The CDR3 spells CASSPWGQGVGELFF. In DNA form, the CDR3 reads TGTGCCAGCAGCCCGTGGGGACAGGGTGTCGGGGAGCTGTTTTTT.

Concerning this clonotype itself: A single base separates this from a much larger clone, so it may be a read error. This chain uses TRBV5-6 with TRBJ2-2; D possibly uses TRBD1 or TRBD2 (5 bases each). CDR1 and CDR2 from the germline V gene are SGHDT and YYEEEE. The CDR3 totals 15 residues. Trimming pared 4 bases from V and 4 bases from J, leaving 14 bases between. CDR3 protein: CASSTGAGRTGELFF. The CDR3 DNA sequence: TGTGCCAGCAGCACCGGGGCAGGGCGCACCGGGGAGCTGTTTTTT. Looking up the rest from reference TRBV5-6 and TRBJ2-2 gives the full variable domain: DAGVTQSPTHLIKTRGQQVTLRCSPKSGHDTVSWYQQALGQGPQFIFQYYEEEERQRGNFPDRFSGHQFPNYSSELNVNALLLGDSALYLCASSTGAGRTGELFFGEGSRLTVL.

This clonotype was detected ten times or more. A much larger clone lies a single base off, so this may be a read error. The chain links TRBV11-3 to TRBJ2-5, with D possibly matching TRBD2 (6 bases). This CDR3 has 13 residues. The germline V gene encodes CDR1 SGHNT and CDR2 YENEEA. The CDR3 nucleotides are TGTGCCAGCAGCGGAGGGAACCAAGCGACCCAGTACTTC. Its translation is CASSGGNQATQYF.

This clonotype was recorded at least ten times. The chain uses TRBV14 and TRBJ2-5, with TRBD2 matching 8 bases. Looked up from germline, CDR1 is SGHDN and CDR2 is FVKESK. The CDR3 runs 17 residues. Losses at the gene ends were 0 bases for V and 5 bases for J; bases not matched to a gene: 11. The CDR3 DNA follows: TGTGCCAGCAGCCAAGATCGTCCGGGACTAGTTCTGGAGACCCAGTACTTC. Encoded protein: CASSQDRPGLVLETQYF.

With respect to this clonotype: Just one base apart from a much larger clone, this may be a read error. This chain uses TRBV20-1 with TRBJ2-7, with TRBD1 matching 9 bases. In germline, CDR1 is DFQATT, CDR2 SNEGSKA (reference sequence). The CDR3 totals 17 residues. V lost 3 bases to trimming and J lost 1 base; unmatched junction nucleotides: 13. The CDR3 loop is CSARVFRDRAWSYEQYF. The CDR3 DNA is TGCAGTGCTAGGGTTTTCCGGGACAGGGCTTGGTCCTACGAGCAGTACTTC.

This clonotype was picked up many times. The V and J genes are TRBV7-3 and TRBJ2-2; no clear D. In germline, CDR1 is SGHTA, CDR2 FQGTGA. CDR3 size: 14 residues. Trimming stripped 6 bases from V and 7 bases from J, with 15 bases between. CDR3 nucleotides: TGTGCCAGCAGTCCGGGCCCCGCGTTCGGGGAGCTGTTTTTT. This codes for CASSPGPAFGELFF. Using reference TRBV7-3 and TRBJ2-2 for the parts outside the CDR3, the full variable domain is GAGVSQTPSNKVTEKGKYVELRCDPISGHTALYWYRQSLGQGPEFLIYFQGTGAADDSGLPNDRFFAVRPEGSVSTLKIQRTERGDSAVYLCASSPGPAFGELFFGEGSRLTVL.

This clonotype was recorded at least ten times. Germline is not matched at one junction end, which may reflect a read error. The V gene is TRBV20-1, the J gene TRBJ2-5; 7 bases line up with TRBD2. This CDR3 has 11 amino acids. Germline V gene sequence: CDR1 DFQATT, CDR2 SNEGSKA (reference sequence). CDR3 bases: TGCAGTGCCCCCAGCGGGGAGACCCAGTCCTTC. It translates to CSAPSGETQSF.

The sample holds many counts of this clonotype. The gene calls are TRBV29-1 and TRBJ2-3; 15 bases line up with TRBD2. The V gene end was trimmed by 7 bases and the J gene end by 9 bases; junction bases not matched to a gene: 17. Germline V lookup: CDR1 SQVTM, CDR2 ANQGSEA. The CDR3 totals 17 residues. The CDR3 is CSAARTSGGAGVSTQYF. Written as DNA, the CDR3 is TGCAGCGCCGCGAGGACTAGCGGGGGGGCAGGGGTTTCAACGCAGTATTTT.

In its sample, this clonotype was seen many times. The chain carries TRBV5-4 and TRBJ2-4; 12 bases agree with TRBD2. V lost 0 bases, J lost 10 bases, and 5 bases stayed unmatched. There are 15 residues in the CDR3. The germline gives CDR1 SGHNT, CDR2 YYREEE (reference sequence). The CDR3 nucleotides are TGTGCCAGCAGCTTGGAGCCGCTAGCGGGGGGGATTCAGTACTTC. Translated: CASSLEPLAGGIQYF.

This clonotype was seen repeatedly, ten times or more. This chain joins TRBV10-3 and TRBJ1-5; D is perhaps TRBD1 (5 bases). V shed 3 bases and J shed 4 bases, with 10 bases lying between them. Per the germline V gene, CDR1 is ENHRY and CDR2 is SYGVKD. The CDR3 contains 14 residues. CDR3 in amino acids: CAISEMGGNQPQHF. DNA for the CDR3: TGTGCCATCAGTGAAATGGGGGGAAATCAGCCCCAGCATTTT.

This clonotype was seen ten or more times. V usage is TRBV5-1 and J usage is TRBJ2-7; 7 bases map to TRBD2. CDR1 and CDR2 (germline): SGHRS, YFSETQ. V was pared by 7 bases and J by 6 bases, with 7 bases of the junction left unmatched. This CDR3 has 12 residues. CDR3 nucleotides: TGCGCCAGCGGCGGGACTATAGGCGAGCAGTACTTC. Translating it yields CASGGTIGEQYF.

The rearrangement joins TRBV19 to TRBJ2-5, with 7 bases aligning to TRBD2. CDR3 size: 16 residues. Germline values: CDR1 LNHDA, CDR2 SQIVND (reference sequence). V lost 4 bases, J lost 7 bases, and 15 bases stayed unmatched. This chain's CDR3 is CASSTSGGTSGGTQYF. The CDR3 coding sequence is TGTGCCAGTAGTACCTCAGGCGGGACCTCGGGAGGGACCCAGTACTTC. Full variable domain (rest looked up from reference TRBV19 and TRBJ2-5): DGGITQSPKYLFRKEGQNVTLSCEQNLNHDAMYWYRQDPGQGLRLIYYSQIVNDFQKGDIAEGYSVSREKKESFPLTVTSAQKNPTAFYLCASSTSGGTSGGTQYFGPGTRLLVL.

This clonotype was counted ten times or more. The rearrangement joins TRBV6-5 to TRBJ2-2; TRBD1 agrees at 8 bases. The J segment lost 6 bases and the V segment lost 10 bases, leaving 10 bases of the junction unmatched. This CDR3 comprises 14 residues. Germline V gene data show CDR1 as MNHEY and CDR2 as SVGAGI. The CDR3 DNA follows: TGTGCCACCGGACAGGGTGGGGGTGCCGGGGAGCTGTTTTTT. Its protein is CATGQGGGAGELFF.

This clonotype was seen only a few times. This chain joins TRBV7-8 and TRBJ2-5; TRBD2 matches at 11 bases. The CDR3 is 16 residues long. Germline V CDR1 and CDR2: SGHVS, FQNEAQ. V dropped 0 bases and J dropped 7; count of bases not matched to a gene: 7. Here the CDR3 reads CASSLASGGGVGTQYF. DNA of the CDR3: TGTGCCAGCAGCTTAGCTAGCGGGGGGGGGGTAGGGACCCAGTACTTC.

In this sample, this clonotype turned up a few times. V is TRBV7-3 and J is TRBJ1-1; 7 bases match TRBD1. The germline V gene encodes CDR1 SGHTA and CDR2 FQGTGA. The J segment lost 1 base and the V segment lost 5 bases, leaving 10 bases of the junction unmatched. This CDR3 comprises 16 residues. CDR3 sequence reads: CASSPQRQGSNTEAFF. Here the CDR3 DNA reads TGTGCCAGCAGCCCGCAACGACAGGGTTCGAACACTGAAGCTTTCTTT.

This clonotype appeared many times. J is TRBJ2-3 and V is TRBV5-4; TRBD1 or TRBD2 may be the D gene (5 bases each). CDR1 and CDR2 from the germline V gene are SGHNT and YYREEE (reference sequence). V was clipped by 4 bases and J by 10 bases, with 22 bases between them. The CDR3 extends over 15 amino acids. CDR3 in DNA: TGTGCCAGCAGCCCGTATGGGGGAGCCCAATTGGCGCAGTATTTT. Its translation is CASSPYGGAQLAQYF.